The 21 T cell receptor beta chains reported below all come from one sample, sequenced in a study of identical twins. Via MiXCR, TCRdb re-called the 5' RACE reads, giving one row per CDR3 protein. In the table there are some 500,000 distinct CDR3 sequences, 20% to 25% of which are singletons. The same specimen was also included in a second study, on T cells expressing NK-cell markers.

The material sequenced was CD4+ T cells sorted from blood. The receptors derive from a woman between 18 and 29 years old in good health.

The genes are TRBV29-1 and TRBJ1-5, with 10 bases fitting TRBD1. Germline assignment: CDR1 SQVTM and CDR2 ANQGSEA. The CDR3 runs to 16 residues. V gave up 6 bases and J gave up 4 bases; unmatched junction bases: 12. This CDR3 reads CSVVTTGTGVNQPQHF. Here the CDR3 DNA reads TGCAGCGTCGTAACGACCGGGACAGGGGTAAATCAGCCCCAGCATTTT.

This clonotype was seen only a few times. The chain couples TRBV6-2 or TRBV6-3 to TRBJ2-5, with D possibly TRBD1 on 6 matching bases. The CDR3 spans 14 residues. Trimming shortened V by 4 bases and J by 4 bases, and 13 bases separated the two germline ends. In germline, CDR1 is MNHEY, CDR2 SVGEGT. The CDR3 DNA reads TGTGCCAGCAGTTGGACAGCCTATGCAGAGACCCAGTACTTC. Translation: CASSWTAYAETQYF.

This clonotype was counted ten times or more. The J gene is TRBJ2-1, the V gene TRBV5-1; weak D call: TRBD2 (6 bases). The germline CDR1 and CDR2 sequences are SGHRS and YFSETQ. V was trimmed by 4 bases and J by 7 bases, leaving 12 bases between them. CDR3 length: 13 residues. CDR3: CASSIGTSNEQFF. The CDR3 nucleotides read TGCGCCAGCAGCATAGGGACTTCAAATGAGCAGTTCTTC.

The genes are TRBV20-1 and TRBJ2-2; unclear D gene. The CDR3 sequence is 12 residues long. CDR1 is DFQATT and CDR2 is SNEGSKA in the germline V gene (reference sequence). V shed 6 bases and J shed 3 bases, with 8 bases lying between them. Here the CDR3 reads CSALLHTGELFF. CDR3 nucleotides: TGCAGTGCACTACTGCACACCGGGGAGCTGTTTTTT.

This clonotype was picked up a small number of times. This chain joins TRBV7-2 and TRBJ1-5, with D unresolved. This CDR3 contains 13 residues. V lost 4 bases, J lost 11 bases, and 15 bases lay in between. The germline V gene has CDR1 SGHTA and CDR2 FQGNSA. The CDR3 reads CASSSPFSMTQHF. The CDR3 DNA reads as TGTGCCAGCAGCTCACCCTTCAGCATGACCCAGCATTTT. Using reference TRBV7-2 and TRBJ1-5 for the parts outside the CDR3, the full variable domain is GAGVSQSPSNKVTEKGKDVELRCDPISGHTALYWYRQSLGQGLEFLIYFQGNSAPDKSGLPSDRFSAERTGGSVSTLTIQRTQQEDSAVYLCASSSPFSMTQHFGDGTRLSIL.

CDR3 in amino acids: CSAQTGAGYEQYF. The CDR3 DNA sequence: TGCAGTGCGCAGACAGGGGCAGGCTACGAGCAGTACTTC. This chain uses TRBV20-1 with TRBJ2-7; TRBD1 matches at 8 bases. This CDR3 contains 13 residues. Losses at the gene ends were 6 bases for V and 3 bases for J; bases not matched to a gene: 7. Germline assignment: CDR1 DFQATT and CDR2 SNEGSKA (reference sequence).

V gene TRBV9 combines with J gene TRBJ2-5; D possibly corresponds to TRBD2 (5 bases). Germline V CDR1 and CDR2: SGDLS, YYNGEE. The CDR3 length is 14 residues. Trimming removed 4 bases from V and 0 bases from J, with 10 bases in between. The CDR3 DNA is TGTGCCAGCAGCCAGAGAGGGTACCAAGAGACCCAGTACTTC. Its protein product is CASSQRGYQETQYF. Together with reference TRBV9 and TRBJ2-5, the CDR3 gives the full variable domain: DSGVTQTPKHLITATGQRVTLRCSPRSGDLSVYWYQQSLDQGLQFLIQYYNGEERAKGNILERFSAQQFPDLHSELNLSSLELGDSALYFCASSQRGYQETQYFGPGTRLLVL.

The chain recombines TRBV5-8 with TRBJ2-5; 10 bases line up with TRBD2. V was pared by 0 bases and J by 4 bases, with 6 bases of the junction left unmatched. Germline V gives CDR1 SGHTS, CDR2 YDEGEE. The CDR3 has 16 residues. The CDR3 DNA reads TGTGCCAGCAGCTTGGCCGGACTAGCGGCGAGAGAGACCCAGTACTTC. It yields the protein CASSLAGLAARETQYF.

The chain recombines TRBV5-5 with TRBJ2-1; perhaps TRBD1 as D (5 bases). Germline V gene data show CDR1 as SGHKS and CDR2 as YYEKEE (reference sequence). Trimming left V 6 bases short and J 7 bases short, with 17 bases between. The CDR3 has 14 amino acids. The CDR3 region is CASNQYLGRNEQFF. The DNA for the CDR3 is TGTGCCAGCAATCAATACTTGGGGCGGAATGAGCAGTTCTTC.

This clonotype was counted a few times. The gene calls are TRBV5-8 and TRBJ1-2; D gene unclear. This CDR3 spans 12 amino acids. Germline-derived CDR1 and CDR2 are SGHTS and YDEGEE. Trimming shortened V by 0 bases and J by 6 bases, and 6 bases separated the two germline ends. Written as DNA, the CDR3 is TGTGCCAGCAGCTTGGTGGGGAATGGCTACACCTTC. Translating it yields CASSLVGNGYTF. The full variable domain, with the rest looked up from reference TRBV5-8 and TRBJ1-2, is EAGVTQSPTHLIKTRGQQATLRCSPISGHTSVYWYQQALGLGLQFLLWYDEGEERNRGNFPPRFSGRQFPNYSSELNVNALELEDSALYLCASSLVGNGYTFGSGTRLTVV.

V gene TRBV5-1 combines with J gene TRBJ2-7; D gene unclear. The CDR3 totals 13 residues. V lost 0 bases and J lost 4, with 8 bases in between. In germline, CDR1 is SGHRS, CDR2 YFSETQ. The CDR3 here is CASSLGHQYEQYF. The CDR3 DNA follows: TGCGCCAGCAGCTTGGGGCATCAATACGAGCAGTACTTC.

This clonotype was counted a few times. This sequence joins TRBV27 and TRBJ1-5; D is uncertain. The CDR3 runs 16 residues. Germline V CDR1 and CDR2: MNHEY, SMNVEV (reference sequence). The ends were cut back, 5 bases at V and 3 bases at J, with 17 bases in the middle. The CDR3 reads CASSPITVLFNQPQHF. CDR3 in DNA: TGTGCCAGCAGTCCAATTACAGTCTTATTCAATCAGCCCCAGCATTTT.

This clonotype was seen at least ten times. The chain joins TRBV7-8 to TRBJ2-7; 7 nucleotides align to TRBD2. Germline V gives CDR1 SGHVS, CDR2 FQNEAQ. CDR3 length: 16 residues. Germline trimming cut 5 bases from V and 0 bases from J; bases unmatched to any gene: 10. CDR3 in DNA: TGTGCCAGCAGCCTCACCGGGACTACGAGCTCCTACGAGCAGTACTTC. It yields the protein CASSLTGTTSSYEQYF.

The chain joins TRBV12-3 or TRBV12-4 to TRBJ2-3; D is possibly TRBD1 or TRBD2 (5 bases each). This CDR3 comprises 15 residues. The germline V and J ends were trimmed by 1 base and 6 bases, with 14 bases remaining between them. CDR3 sequence (DNA): TGTGCCAGCAGTTTAGGATGGGGTGGGGACGATACGCAGTATTTT. It specifies CASSLGWGGDDTQYF.

The V gene is TRBV20-1, the J gene TRBJ2-3; 8 bases map to TRBD1. The CDR3 spans 13 residues. From germline, CDR1 is DFQATT and CDR2 SNEGSKA (reference sequence). J gave up 0 bases and V 5 bases, and 1 base lay outside the gene matches. The CDR3 reads CSAWTGSTDTQYF. DNA of the CDR3: TGCAGTGCTTGGACAGGGAGCACAGATACGCAGTATTTT.

The chain couples TRBV12-3 or TRBV12-4 to TRBJ2-7, with TRBD2 matching over 10 bases. The CDR3 consists of 17 residues. The ends lost 5 bases at V and 0 bases at J; junction bases unmatched: 10. The CDR3 here is CASSTRSSGGSSYEQYF. CDR3 in DNA: TGTGCCAGCAGTACCCGGAGTAGCGGGGGGAGCTCCTACGAGCAGTACTTC.

V gene TRBV12-3 or TRBV12-4 combines with J gene TRBJ2-7, with 13 bases lining up with TRBD2. With V trimmed by 5 bases and J by 4 bases, 5 bases remained unmatched. The length of the CDR3 is 15 residues. The CDR3, as DNA: TGTGCCAGCAGTGACCCGACTAGCGGGAGGTACGAGCAGTACTTC. Protein sequence: CASSDPTSGRYEQYF.

This chain uses TRBV19 with TRBJ1-4, with D uncertain. With 3 bases removed from V and 3 bases from J, the gap between germline ends came to 8 bases. Germline V gives CDR1 LNHDA, CDR2 SQIVND (reference sequence). This CDR3 is built from 14 residues. The CDR3 loop is CASSMGRANEKLFF. For the CDR3, the DNA is TGTGCCAGTAGTATGGGTAGGGCTAATGAAAAACTGTTTTTT.

The sample holds a few counts of this clonotype. This rearrangement joins TRBV20-1 to TRBJ2-1; 13 nucleotides agree with TRBD2. V was pared by 5 bases and J by 7 bases, with 2 bases of the junction left unmatched. This CDR3 has 13 amino acids. Germline V lookup: CDR1 DFQATT, CDR2 SNEGSKA (reference sequence). CDR3 in DNA: TGCAGTGCTTGGACTAGCGGGAGAAATGAGCAGTTCTTC. Its translation: CSAWTSGRNEQFF.

The gene calls are TRBV5-6 and TRBJ2-3; 9 bases are shared with TRBD2. CDR1 and CDR2 from the germline V gene are SGHDT and YYEEEE. The CDR3 is made up of 16 amino acids. The junction had 6 bases not matched to a gene; V was cut back by 3 bases and J by 1 base. In nucleotides, the CDR3 is TGTGCCAGCAGCTACTTAGCGGGGGTCCGCACAGATACGCAGTATTTT. It specifies CASSYLAGVRTDTQYF.

A few counts support this clonotype. The V call is TRBV7-3, the J call TRBJ2-7, with TRBD2 matching 7 bases. The CDR3 has 14 residues. The trim removed 1 base at V and 3 bases at J, leaving 3 bases unmatched. CDR1 and CDR2 (germline): SGHTA, FQGTGA. CDR3 residues: CASSLMASGYEQYF. DNA for the CDR3: TGTGCCAGCAGCTTAATGGCTAGCGGCTACGAGCAGTACTTC. The whole variable domain, filled in from reference TRBV7-3 and TRBJ2-7, reads GAGVSQTPSNKVTEKGKYVELRCDPISGHTALYWYRQSLGQGPEFLIYFQGTGAADDSGLPNDRFFAVRPEGSVSTLKIQRTERGDSAVYLCASSLMASGYEQYFGPGTRLTVT.